This T cell receptor beta chain is from a study of blood T cells in healthy people across ages. The germline gives CDR1 KGHDR, CDR2 SFDVKD. V was clipped by 7 bases and J by 2 bases; unmatched bases: 0. The CDR3 totals 13 residues. Study-wide results and caveats: Strongly correlated with naive T cell percentage was TCR beta diversity. In older individuals, TCR beta diversity per million T cells was lower, falling roughly linearly with age.

Together with a sample-barcoded 5' primer, a J-beta primer mix was included in a second PCR lasting about 6 to 11 cycles. Each cDNA molecule was tagged by a template-switch adaptor with 12 random nucleotides. TCRdb re-analysed the 5' RACE reads in MiXCR, keeping a single row per CDR3 protein. The table lists 850,000 to 1,100,000 distinct CDR3 sequences, approximately 38% of them singletons. Individuals who donated were healthy Caucasians from Russia aged about 6 to 100. Only a few counts were recorded for this clonotype. Its specificity is unknown. This TCR was sampled from a man younger than 35 in good health. Sequencing was carried out using blood. The chain carries TRBV24-1 and TRBJ1-5; TRBD1 aligns across 8 bases. The CDR3 spells CATRGQGNQPQHF. The CDR3 bases are TGTGCCACCAGGGGACAGGGCAATCAGCCCCAGCATTTT.